One and the same sample provided the 10 T cell receptor beta chains below, sequenced in a study of post-analysis software for immune sequencing data. No antigen has been identified for these receptors. Notes on the study in general: Compared with controls, patients had more of about 5 TRBV segments, including TRBV5-6, TRBV5-1 and TRBV20-1.

Prepared libraries of TCR beta cDNA carried unique molecular identifiers. Via MiXCR, TCRdb re-called the PCR reads, giving one row per CDR3 protein. The sample shows approximately 690,000 distinct CDR3 sequences, approximately 60% of them seen only once. The material sequenced was blood. These receptors were taken from a girl aged 2-10 years with multiple sclerosis.

Here the CDR3 reads CSVEGDRTKRFYTF. The DNA for the CDR3 is TGCAGCGTTGAAGGCGACAGGACCAAACGATTCTACACCTTC. V gene TRBV29-1 combines with J gene TRBJ1-2; a possible D gene is TRBD1 (6 bases). V lost 1 base, J lost 10 bases, and 19 bases lay in between. CDR1 and CDR2 (germline): SQVTM, ANQGSEA. CDR3 length: 14 residues.

The V gene is TRBV6-5, the J gene TRBJ2-3; D gene unclear. V was trimmed by 2 bases and J by 0 bases, leaving 6 bases between them. The CDR3 runs to 14 residues. Germline assignment: CDR1 MNHEY and CDR2 SVGAGI. As DNA, the CDR3 is TGTGCCAGCAGTTACGCATATAGCACAGATACGCAGTATTTT. It encodes CASSYAYSTDTQYF.

The chain joins TRBV20-1 to TRBJ1-4; no firm D call. In germline, CDR1 is DFQATT, CDR2 SNEGSKA (reference sequence). The CDR3 runs to 12 residues. V was trimmed by 3 bases and J by 7 bases, leaving 9 bases between them. CDR3 bases: TGCAGTGCTAGGGATATTAGTGAAAAACTGTTTTTT. It yields the protein CSARDISEKLFF.

The chain carries TRBV20-1 and TRBJ2-4, with TRBD1 matching over 9 bases. The assigned J gene may be wrong: the sequence end matches TRBJ2-7 better. The CDR3 covers 14 residues. Germline V gene sequence: CDR1 DFQATT, CDR2 SNEGSKA (reference sequence). The chain's CDR3 is CSARPGTGTDEQYF. The CDR3 DNA is TGCAGTGCTAGGCCAGGGACAGGGACAGACGAGCAGTACTTC.

The rearrangement links TRBV10-3 to TRBJ2-3, with D perhaps matching TRBD2 (5 bases). Per the germline V gene, CDR1 is ENHRY and CDR2 is SYGVKD. Deletions cut 3 bases from V and 0 bases from J, with 13 bases between. CDR3 length: 16 residues. CDR3 amino acids: CAISERGPGSTDTQYF. Here the CDR3 DNA reads TGTGCCATCAGTGAACGTGGCCCGGGAAGCACAGATACGCAGTATTTT.

V gene TRBV27 combines with J gene TRBJ2-2, with 10 bases lining up with TRBD1. Trimming at V came to 7 bases and at J to 5 bases, leaving 13 bases not matched to a gene. CDR3 length: 17 residues. Germline V gene data show CDR1 as MNHEY and CDR2 as SMNVEV (reference sequence). The CDR3 loop is CASTPITGTGVTGELFF. CDR3 in DNA: TGTGCCAGCACGCCAATTACCGGGACAGGGGTAACCGGGGAGCTGTTTTTT.

This sequence joins TRBV5-1 and TRBJ2-3, with D maybe TRBD2 (6 bases). V was clipped by 4 bases and J by 6 bases, with 15 bases between them. The CDR3 is 14 residues long. CDR1 is SGHRS and CDR2 is YFSETQ in the germline V gene. CDR3 in amino acids: CASSAGPAADTQYF. The CDR3 DNA is TGCGCCAGCAGCGCGGGGCCGGCGGCGGATACGCAGTATTTT.

The chain employs TRBV5-1 and TRBJ2-7; 10 bases agree with TRBD2. The length of the CDR3 is 15 residues. V shed 4 bases and J 7 bases; nucleotides not matched to a gene: 11. Germline loops: CDR1 SGHRS, CDR2 YFSETQ. The DNA of the CDR3 is TGCGCCAGCAGCCTGGCGGCTAGCGGGAGCGGGGAGCAGTACTTC. It specifies CASSLAASGSGEQYF.

Concerning this clonotype: Germline is not matched at one junction end, which may reflect a read error. This chain links TRBV20-1 with TRBJ2-1, with TRBD2 matching over 9 bases. CDR1 is DFQATT and CDR2 is SNEGSKA in the germline V gene (reference sequence). This CDR3 has 17 residues. CDR3 coding DNA: TGCAGTGCTCCGATCCCCCAAACCCTAGCGGGGTTCAATGGGCAGTTCTTC. Translating it yields CSAPIPQTLAGFNGQFF.

V gene TRBV7-9 combines with J gene TRBJ2-7; D assignment may be TRBD1 or TRBD2 (5 bases each). The ends were cut back, 3 bases at V and 3 bases at J, with 12 bases in the middle. The CDR3 has 14 residues. CDR1 is SEHNR and CDR2 is FQNEAQ in the germline V gene (reference sequence). In nucleotides, the CDR3 is TGTGCCAGCAGCTTGGCCGGGACGTTCTACGAGCAGTACTTC. Its protein product is CASSLAGTFYEQYF.